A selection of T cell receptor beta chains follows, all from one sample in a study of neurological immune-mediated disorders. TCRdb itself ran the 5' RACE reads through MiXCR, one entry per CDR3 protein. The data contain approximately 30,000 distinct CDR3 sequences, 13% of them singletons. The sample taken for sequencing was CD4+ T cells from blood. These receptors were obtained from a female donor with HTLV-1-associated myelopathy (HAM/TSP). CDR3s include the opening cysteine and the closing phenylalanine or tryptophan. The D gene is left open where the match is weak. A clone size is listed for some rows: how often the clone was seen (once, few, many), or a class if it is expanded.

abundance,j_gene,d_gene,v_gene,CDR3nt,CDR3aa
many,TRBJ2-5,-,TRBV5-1,TGCGCCAGCAGGGTTACTACCCAAGAGACCCAGTACTTC,CASRVTTQETQYF
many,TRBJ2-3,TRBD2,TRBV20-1,TGCAGTGCTAGACGGGCGGGGGATCCAGATACGCAGTATTTT,CSARRAGDPDTQYF
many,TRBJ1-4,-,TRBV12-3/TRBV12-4,TGTGCCAGCAGTAGGACAGAGAGGGATGAAAAACTGTTTTTT,CASSRTERDEKLFF
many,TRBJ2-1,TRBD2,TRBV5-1,TGCGCCAGCAGCGACCCCGGACTAGCGGGAGTAGGTGAGCAGTTCTTC,CASSDPGLAGVGEQFF
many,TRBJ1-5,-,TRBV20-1,TGCAGTGCTCTCGATGGGCTCCCAAATCAGCCCCAGCATTTT,CSALDGLPNQPQHF
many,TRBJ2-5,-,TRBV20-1,TGCAGTGCTAGAGCCCCCAGGGTCGCAGAGACCCAGTACTTC,CSARAPRVAETQYF
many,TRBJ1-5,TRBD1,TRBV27,TGTGCCAGCAGTTTTCAGGGGGCCAATCAGCCCCAGCATTTT,CASSFQGANQPQHF
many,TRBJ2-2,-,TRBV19,TGTGCCAGTAGCCGCCCAGGGGGGTACGACACCGGGGAGCTGTTTTTT,CASSRPGGYDTGELFF
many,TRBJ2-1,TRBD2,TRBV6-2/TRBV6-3,TGTGCCTCAGCGGGGGGTGTACGGCAGTTCTTC,CASAGGVRQFF
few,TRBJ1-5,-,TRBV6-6,TGTGCCAGCAGTTACTACGGGAATCAGCCCCAGCATTTT,CASSYYGNQPQHF
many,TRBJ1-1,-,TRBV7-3,TGTGCCAGCAGCTTAAGCAGCAACACTGAAGCTTTCTTT,CASSLSSNTEAFF
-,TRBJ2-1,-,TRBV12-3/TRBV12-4,TGTGCCAGCAGGCCGCGGAGGGGCAATGAGCAGTTCTTC,CASRPRRGNEQFF
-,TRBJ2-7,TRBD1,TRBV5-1,TGCGCCAGCAGCCCGGGACAGGGTTCGTACGAGCAGTACTTC,CASSPGQGSYEQYF
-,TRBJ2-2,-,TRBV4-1,TGCGCCAGCAGCCGAGGAGCAGGGAATTGCACCGGGGAGCTGTTTTTT,CASSRGAGNCTGELFF
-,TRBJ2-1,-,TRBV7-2,TGTGCCAGCAGCTTAGTTGCGGGGAACCGCCCGTATGAGCAGTTCTTC,CASSLVAGNRPYEQFF
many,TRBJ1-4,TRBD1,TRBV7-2,TGTGCCAGCAGCCTAACCGGGACAGGGTGGGAAAAACTGTTTTTT,CASSLTGTGWEKLFF
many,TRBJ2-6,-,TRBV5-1,TGCGCCAGCAGCTTGCCGGGAGTCCCTGGGGCCAACGTCCTGACTTTC,CASSLPGVPGANVLTF
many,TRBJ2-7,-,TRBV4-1,TGCGCCAGCAGCCGCCACTCGGACGTCCCTACCTACGAGCAGTACTTC,CASSRHSDVPTYEQYF
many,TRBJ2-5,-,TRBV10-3,TGTGCCATCAGCCCCCGGGACAAAGAGACCCAGTACTTC,CAISPRDKETQYF
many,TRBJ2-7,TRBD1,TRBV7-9,TGTGCCAGCAGCTTAGGTATCCGGGACAGGGGCCACGAGCAGTACTTC,CASSLGIRDRGHEQYF
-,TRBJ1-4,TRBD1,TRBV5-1,TGCGCCAGCAGCTTGGGGGACAGGGATAATGAAAAACTGTTTTTT,CASSLGDRDNEKLFF
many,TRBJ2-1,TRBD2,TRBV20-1,TGCAGTGCTAGAGTATGGGGGGAGGGCCGCGATGAGCAGTTCTTC,CSARVWGEGRDEQFF
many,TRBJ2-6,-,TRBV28,TGTGCCAGCAGTTTGGGTGGTGGGGCCAACGTCCTGACTTTC,CASSLGGGANVLTF
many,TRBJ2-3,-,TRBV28,TGTGCCAGCAGTTTTGGGATTAGCACAGATACGCAGTATTTT,CASSFGISTDTQYF
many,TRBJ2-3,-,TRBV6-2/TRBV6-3,TGTGCCAGCAGTCTAAATTCCCTGTGGGGATCCACAGATACGCAGTATTTT,CASSLNSLWGSTDTQYF
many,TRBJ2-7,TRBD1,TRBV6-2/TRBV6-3,TGTGCCAGCAGTTACCAGGGACAGGGTCAGTCCTACTTCTTC,CASSYQGQGQSYFF
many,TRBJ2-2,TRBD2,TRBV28,TGTGCCAGCAGTCTCGGACTAGCGGGAGAGCTGTTTTTT,CASSLGLAGELFF
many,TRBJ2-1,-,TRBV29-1,TGCAGCGTTGACCACAGGAGCAGCTACAATGAGCAGTTCTTC,CSVDHRSSYNEQFF
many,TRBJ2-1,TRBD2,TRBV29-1,TGCAGCGTTGTCGGGACTAGCGGGAGGGTAGACAATGAGCAGTTCTTC,CSVVGTSGRVDNEQFF
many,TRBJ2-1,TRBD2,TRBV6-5,TGTGCCAGCAGTCCCCGGCGGGGGGGGGGCAATGAGCAGTTCTTC,CASSPRRGGGNEQFF
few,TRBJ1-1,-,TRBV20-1,TGCAGTGCTAGGGATGGGGACACTGAAGCTTTCTTT,CSARDGDTEAFF
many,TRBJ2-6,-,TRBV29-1,TGCAGCGTTTTTTACTCTGGGGCCAACGTCCTGACTTTC,CSVFYSGANVLTF
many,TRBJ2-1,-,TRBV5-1,TGCGCCAGCAGCCTAGGTGGGCACAATGAGCAGTTCTTC,CASSLGGHNEQFF
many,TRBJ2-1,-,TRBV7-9,TGTGCCAGCAGCCCGGGGGGCGAGGCCAATGAGCAGTTCTTC,CASSPGGEANEQFF
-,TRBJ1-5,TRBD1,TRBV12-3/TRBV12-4,TGTGCCAGCAGTAAGGACAGGGGGCCAGACAATCAGCCCCAGCATTTT,CASSKDRGPDNQPQHF
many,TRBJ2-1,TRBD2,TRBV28,TGTGCCAGCAGTTCTTATACGGCGGGGGGTACATACAATGAGCAGTTCTTC,CASSSYTAGGTYNEQFF
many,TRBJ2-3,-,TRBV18,TGCGCCAGCAGCCCCCCGGGCACAGATACGCAGTATTTT,CASSPPGTDTQYF
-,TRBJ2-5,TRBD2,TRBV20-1,TGCAGTGCTCTACGGGGGGGAGAGACCCAGTACTTC,CSALRGGETQYF
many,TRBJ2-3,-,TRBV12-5,TGTGCTAGTGGCTGGGATCTAGGGACAGATACGCAGTATTTT,CASGWDLGTDTQYF
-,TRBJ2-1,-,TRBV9,-,CASSFYICSAYATGMVGETQFF
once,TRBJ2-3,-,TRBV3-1,TGTGCCAGCAGCCAAACGGTCACCACAGATACGCAGTATTTT,CASSQTVTTDTQYF
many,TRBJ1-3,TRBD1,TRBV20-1,TGCAGTGCTTCTACAGGGGGGACTGGAAACACCATATATTTT,CSASTGGTGNTIYF
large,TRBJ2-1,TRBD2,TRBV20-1,TGCAGTGCTAGAGGGCCCGGGCGGGAGGGCTTGAATGAGCAGTTCTTC,CSARGPGREGLNEQFF
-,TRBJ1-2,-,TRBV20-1,TGCAGAGCCATTACAGGAGCCTTCGAATATGGCTACACCTTC,CRAITGAFEYGYTF
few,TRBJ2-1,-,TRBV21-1,TGTGCCACCACCGGAGGCTCCTACAATGAGCAGTTCTTC,CATTGGSYNEQFF
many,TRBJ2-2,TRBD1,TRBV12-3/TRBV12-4,TGTGCCAGCAGGGGGTTCCAGGGACAGGGCGACTGGGAGGGATCGACCGGGGAGCTGTTTTTT,CASRGFQGQGDWEGSTGELFF
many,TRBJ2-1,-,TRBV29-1,TGCAGCGTTGACGGTCGGGATTCCTACAATGAGCAGTTCTTC,CSVDGRDSYNEQFF
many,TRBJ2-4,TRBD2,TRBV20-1,TGCAGTGCTAGAGTTCCGGCTAGCGGGATGAACATTCAGTACTTC,CSARVPASGMNIQYF
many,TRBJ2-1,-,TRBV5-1,TGCGCCAGCAGCTTGGCGGGCAGGACCTCCTACAATGAGCAGTTCTTC,CASSLAGRTSYNEQFF
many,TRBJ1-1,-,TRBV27,TGTGCCAGCAAATGGGGGGTAGGCACTGAAGCTTTCTTT,CASKWGVGTEAFF